The rows below give T cell receptor beta chains drawn from one sample of a study of cytomegalovirus exposure and HLA in healthy donors. Repertoires were generated with immunoSEQ multiplex PCR, while TCRdb's copy carries only in-frame clones and drops some. The sample has 300,000 to 350,000 clones; 88% are singletons. Sequencing input: PBMCs. These receptors all stem from a man in his thirties or forties in good health and CMV-seronegative. Each CDR3 is given with its conserved first and last residue. A D gene is named only where the DNA matches it firmly. A clone size is listed for some rows: how often the clone was seen (once, few, many), or a class if it is expanded.

>TRBD1|TRBV9|TRBJ2-6|.
TGTGCCAGCAGCCCTCAGGGGGCGCCAGGGGCCAACGTCCTGACTTTC
CASSPQGAPGANVLTF
>.|TRBV15|TRBJ1-2|.
TGTGCCACCAGCTTTCAACAGGGAGTTTATGATGGCTACACCTTC
CATSFQQGVYDGYTF
>TRBD1|TRBV19|TRBJ2-7|.
TGTGCCAGTAGTCCTCTTGACAGGGGGCCTAGCGAGCAGTACTTC
CASSPLDRGPSEQYF
>.|TRBV6-5|TRBJ1-3|.
TGTGCCAGCAGTTACTCGCGGGAGCCCTCTGGAAACACCATATATTTT
CASSYSREPSGNTIYF
>.|TRBV6-5|TRBJ2-1|.
TGTGCCAGCAGTCAGGCAGTTAGCTCCTACAATGAGCAGTTCTTC
CASSQAVSSYNEQFF
>TRBD1|TRBV27|TRBJ1-1|.
TGTGCCAGCAGTCCGCGGACAGGGGTCGGTTCCACTGAAGCTTTCTTT
CASSPRTGVGSTEAFF
>TRBD1|TRBV5-1|TRBJ2-5|.
TGCGCCAGCAGCTTACAGGGGGAAGAGACCCAGTACTTC
CASSLQGEETQYF
>.|TRBV18|TRBJ2-1|.
TGTGCCAGCTCACCACTGTGGCGGGATAACTCCTTCAATGAGCAGTTCTTC
CASSPLWRDNSFNEQFF
>.|TRBV6-4|TRBJ2-4|.
TGTGCCAGCAGTGAAGGGCAGGGGAACATTCAGTACTTC
CASSEGQGNIQYF
>.|TRBV10-1|TRBJ2-3|.
TGCGCCAGCAGTGAAAGCGGGACAGATACGCAGTATTTT
CASSESGTDTQYF
>TRBD1|TRBV29-1|TRBJ1-1|.
TGCAGCGTTGGGACAGGAGGGAACACTGAAGCTTTCTTT
CSVGTGGNTEAFF
>.|TRBV6-6|TRBJ1-1|.
TGTGCCAGCAGCCAACAGGGAAGGCTGAACACTGAAGCTTTCTTT
CASSQQGRLNTEAFF
>TRBD1|TRBV11-3|TRBJ2-2|.
TGTGCCAGCAGCCCCGACAGGGACACCGGGGAGCTGTTTTTT
CASSPDRDTGELFF
>.|TRBV4-3|TRBJ1-3|.
TGCGCCAGCAGCCAGTTCCAGGGGGGAAACACCATATATTTT
CASSQFQGGNTIYF
>TRBD2|TRBV18|TRBJ2-7|.
TGTGCCAGCTCACCCCTTGGGAGCGGGGGGGCCTACGAGCAGTACTTC
CASSPLGSGGAYEQYF
>TRBD1|TRBV2|TRBJ1-4|once
TGTGCCAGCAGGGGACAGGGGACGAAGAATGAAAAACTGTTTTTT
CASRGQGTKNEKLFF
>.|TRBV2|TRBJ1-2|.
TGTGCCAGCAGTAGGAGTCCCACTAACTATGGCTACACCTTC
CASSRSPTNYGYTF
>.|TRBV2|TRBJ1-3|.
TGTGCCAGCCGCGACTACTTGGAGGGAAACACCATATATTTT
CASRDYLEGNTIYF
>TRBD1|TRBV6-5|TRBJ1-1|.
TGTGCCAGCAGCACCGGGACAGCGAACACTGAAGCTTTCTTT
CASSTGTANTEAFF
>TRBD2|TRBV5-4|TRBJ2-1|.
TGTGCCAGCAGCCAGAGGGAGCGGGGGTACAATGAGCAGTTCTTC
CASSQRERGYNEQFF
>.|TRBV6-6|TRBJ1-5|once
TGTGCCAGCAGTTATTCAAATTTCAATCAGCCCCAGCATTTT
CASSYSNFNQPQHF
>TRBD1|TRBV11-2|TRBJ1-2|.
TGTGCCAGCAGCCCCGGGACAGGGACTAACTATGGCTACACCTTC
CASSPGTGTNYGYTF
>.|TRBV27|TRBJ2-7|.
TGTGCCAGCAGTTTGGGCGGGCCGTCTAGCGAGCAGTACTTC
CASSLGGPSSEQYF
>.|TRBV18|TRBJ1-5|.
TGTGCCAGCTCACCATCCAGGGTAGGAAATCAGCCCCAGCATTTT
CASSPSRVGNQPQHF
>.|TRBV5-6|TRBJ2-7|.
TGTGCCAGCAGCTTCTCGTCCGAGCAGTACTTC
CASSFSSEQYF
>TRBD1|TRBV27|TRBJ1-1|.
TGTGCCAGCTCCGACAGGGTGAACACTGAAGCTTTCTTT
CASSDRVNTEAFF
>TRBD1|TRBV18|TRBJ1-2|.
TGTGCCAGCTCAAGCCGACAGGGCTCAGATGGCTACACCTTC
CASSSRQGSDGYTF
>.|TRBV18|TRBJ2-1|.
TGTGCCAGCTCACAAGGACTCGACAATGAGCAGTTCTTC
CASSQGLDNEQFF
>TRBD1|TRBV5-1|TRBJ2-2|.
TGCGCCAGCAGCTTACCGGGACAGGGGTACACCGGGGAGCTGTTTTTT
CASSLPGQGYTGELFF
>.|TRBV19|TRBJ1-1|.
TGTGCCAGTAGTATTAGCGCGAACACTGAAGCTTTCTTT
CASSISANTEAFF
>.|TRBV6-5|TRBJ1-1|.
TGTGCCAGCAGTTCAAGACTGACGGTACTCACTGAAGCTTTCTTT
CASSSRLTVLTEAFF